The source of this TCR beta chain is a study of cytomegalovirus exposure and HLA in healthy donors. Looking at the study overall: The 130 or so validation repertoires and the approximately 640 first-cohort repertoires shared a platform, a later analysis reported.

As concerns this clone: Its specificity is unknown.

The CDR3 sequence is 14 residues long. Germline V lookup: CDR1 MNHEY, CDR2 SMNVEV (reference sequence). V was clipped by 6 bases and J by 6 bases; unmatched bases: 5. The assay was immunoSEQ multiplex PCR, and TCRdb's table has in-frame clones only and misses some. The table records roughly 350,000 clones, roughly 90% of them present only once. Findings of the study overall: TCR sequences were mostly rare, though some public TCRs occurred in many donors. The authors listed 180 or so TCR beta chains as cytomegalovirus-associated. First-cohort TCR clusters tended to co-occur in the roughly 130 validation repertoires, a later analysis found.

The sample taken for sequencing was PBMCs. The receptor's source is a woman in her late teens or twenties in good health and CMV-seronegative. The J gene is TRBJ1-4, the V gene TRBV27; 9 nucleotides align to TRBD1. In nucleotides, the CDR3 is TGTGCCAGCAGGGACAGGGGTGGGCATGAAAAACTGTTTTTT. Amino acid sequence: CASRDRGGHEKLFF.